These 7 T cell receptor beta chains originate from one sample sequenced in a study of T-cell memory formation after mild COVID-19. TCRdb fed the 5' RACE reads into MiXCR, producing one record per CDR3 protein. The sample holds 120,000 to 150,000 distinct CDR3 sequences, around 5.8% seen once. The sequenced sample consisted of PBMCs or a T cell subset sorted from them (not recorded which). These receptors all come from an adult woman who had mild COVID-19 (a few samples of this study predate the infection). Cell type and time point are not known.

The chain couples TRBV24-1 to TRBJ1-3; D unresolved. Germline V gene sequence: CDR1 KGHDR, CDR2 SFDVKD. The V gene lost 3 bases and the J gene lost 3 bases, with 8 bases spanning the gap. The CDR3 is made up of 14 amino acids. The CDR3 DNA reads TGTGCCACCAGTGATACCAACAGTGGAAACACCATATATTTT. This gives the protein CATSDTNSGNTIYF.

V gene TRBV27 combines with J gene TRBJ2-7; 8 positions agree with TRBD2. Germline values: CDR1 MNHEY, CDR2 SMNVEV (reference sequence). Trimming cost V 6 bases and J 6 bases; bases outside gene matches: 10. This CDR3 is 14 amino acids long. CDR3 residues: CASSPGLGYIEQYF. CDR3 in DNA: TGTGCCAGCAGCCCGGGACTAGGTTATATCGAGCAGTACTTC.

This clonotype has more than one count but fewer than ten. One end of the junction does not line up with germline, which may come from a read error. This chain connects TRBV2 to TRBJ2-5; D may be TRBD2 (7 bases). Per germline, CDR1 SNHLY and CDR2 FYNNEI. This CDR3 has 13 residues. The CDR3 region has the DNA TGTGCCAGCAGCGAAGGGGGGGGAGAGACCCAGTACTTC. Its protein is CASSEGGGETQYF.

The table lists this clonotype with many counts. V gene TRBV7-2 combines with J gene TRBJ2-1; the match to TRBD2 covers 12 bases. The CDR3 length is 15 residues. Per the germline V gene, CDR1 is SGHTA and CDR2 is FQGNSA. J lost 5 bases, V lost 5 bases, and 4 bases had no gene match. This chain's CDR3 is CASSTGLAGNNEQFF. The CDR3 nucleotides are TGTGCCAGCAGCACAGGACTAGCGGGGAACAATGAGCAGTTCTTC.

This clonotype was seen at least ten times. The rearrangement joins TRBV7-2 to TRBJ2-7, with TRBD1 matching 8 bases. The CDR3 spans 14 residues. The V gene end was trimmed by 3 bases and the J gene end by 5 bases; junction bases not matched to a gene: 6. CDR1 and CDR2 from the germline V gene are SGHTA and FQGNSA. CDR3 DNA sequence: TGTGCCAGCAGCTTTCGGACAGGGCGCCACGAGCAGTACTTC. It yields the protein CASSFRTGRHEQYF. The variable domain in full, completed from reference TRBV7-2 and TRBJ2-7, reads GAGVSQSPSNKVTEKGKDVELRCDPISGHTALYWYRQSLGQGLEFLIYFQGNSAPDKSGLPSDRFSAERTGGSVSTLTIQRTQQEDSAVYLCASSFRTGRHEQYFGPGTRLTVT.

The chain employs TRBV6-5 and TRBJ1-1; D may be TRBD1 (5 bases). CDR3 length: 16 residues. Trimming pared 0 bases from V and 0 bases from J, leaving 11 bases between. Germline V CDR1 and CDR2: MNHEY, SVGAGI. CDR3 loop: CASSYSSGRLNTEAFF. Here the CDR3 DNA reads TGTGCCAGCAGTTACTCGTCAGGGAGACTGAACACTGAAGCTTTCTTT.

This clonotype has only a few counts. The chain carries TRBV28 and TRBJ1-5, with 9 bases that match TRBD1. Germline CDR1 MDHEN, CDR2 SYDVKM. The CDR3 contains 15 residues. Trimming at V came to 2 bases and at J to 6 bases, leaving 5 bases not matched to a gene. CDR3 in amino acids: CASSLPGTGSQPQHF. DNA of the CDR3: TGTGCCAGCAGTTTACCCGGGACAGGGTCTCAGCCCCAGCATTTT.